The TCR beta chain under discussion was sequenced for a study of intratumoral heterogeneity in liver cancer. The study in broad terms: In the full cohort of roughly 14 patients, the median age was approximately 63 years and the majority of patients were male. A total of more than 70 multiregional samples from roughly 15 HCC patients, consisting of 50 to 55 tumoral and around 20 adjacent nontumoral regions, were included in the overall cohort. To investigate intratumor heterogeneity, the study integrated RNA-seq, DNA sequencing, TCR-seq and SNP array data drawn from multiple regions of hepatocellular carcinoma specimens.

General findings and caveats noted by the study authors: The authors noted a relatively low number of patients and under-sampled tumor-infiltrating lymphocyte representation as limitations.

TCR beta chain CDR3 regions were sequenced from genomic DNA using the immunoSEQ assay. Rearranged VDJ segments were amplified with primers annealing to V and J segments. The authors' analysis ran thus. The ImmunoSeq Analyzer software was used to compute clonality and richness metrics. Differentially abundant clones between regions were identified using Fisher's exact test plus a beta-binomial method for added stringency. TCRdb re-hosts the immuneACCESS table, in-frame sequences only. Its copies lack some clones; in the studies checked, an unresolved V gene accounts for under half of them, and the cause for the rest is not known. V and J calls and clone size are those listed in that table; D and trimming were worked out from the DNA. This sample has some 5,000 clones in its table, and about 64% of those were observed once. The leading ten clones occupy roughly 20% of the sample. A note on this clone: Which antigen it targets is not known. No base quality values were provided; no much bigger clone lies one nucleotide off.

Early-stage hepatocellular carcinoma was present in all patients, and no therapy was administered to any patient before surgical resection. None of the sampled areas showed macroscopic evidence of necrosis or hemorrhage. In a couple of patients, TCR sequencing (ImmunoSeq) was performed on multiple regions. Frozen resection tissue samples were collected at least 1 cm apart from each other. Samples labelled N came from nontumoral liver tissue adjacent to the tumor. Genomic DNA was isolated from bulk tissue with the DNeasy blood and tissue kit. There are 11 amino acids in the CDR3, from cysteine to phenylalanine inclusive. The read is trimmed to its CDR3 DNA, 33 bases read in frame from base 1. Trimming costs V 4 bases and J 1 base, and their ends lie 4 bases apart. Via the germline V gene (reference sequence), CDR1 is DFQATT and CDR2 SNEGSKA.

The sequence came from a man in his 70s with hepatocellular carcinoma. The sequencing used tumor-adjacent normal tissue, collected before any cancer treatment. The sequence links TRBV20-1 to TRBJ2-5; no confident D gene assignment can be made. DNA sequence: TGCAGTGCTATCTCCCAAGAGACCCAGTACTTC. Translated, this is CSAISQETQYF.